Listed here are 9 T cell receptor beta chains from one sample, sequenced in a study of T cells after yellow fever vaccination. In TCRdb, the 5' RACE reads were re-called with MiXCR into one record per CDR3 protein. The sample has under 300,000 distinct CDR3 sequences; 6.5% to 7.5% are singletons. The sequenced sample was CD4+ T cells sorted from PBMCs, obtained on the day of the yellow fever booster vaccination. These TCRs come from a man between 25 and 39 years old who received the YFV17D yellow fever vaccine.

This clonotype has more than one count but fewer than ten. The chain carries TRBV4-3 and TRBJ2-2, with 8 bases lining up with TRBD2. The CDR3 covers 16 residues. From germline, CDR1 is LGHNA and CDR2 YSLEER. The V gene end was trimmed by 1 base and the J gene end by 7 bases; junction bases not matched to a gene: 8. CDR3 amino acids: CASSQVPGGPVGELFF. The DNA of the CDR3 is TGCGCCAGCAGCCAAGTTCCGGGAGGGCCGGTCGGGGAGCTGTTTTTT.

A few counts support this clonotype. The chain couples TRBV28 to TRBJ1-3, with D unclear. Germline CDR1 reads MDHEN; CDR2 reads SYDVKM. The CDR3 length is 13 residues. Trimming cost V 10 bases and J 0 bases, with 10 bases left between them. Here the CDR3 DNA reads TGTGCCACCGAGTGGGGCTCTGGAAACACCATATATTTT. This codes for CATEWGSGNTIYF.

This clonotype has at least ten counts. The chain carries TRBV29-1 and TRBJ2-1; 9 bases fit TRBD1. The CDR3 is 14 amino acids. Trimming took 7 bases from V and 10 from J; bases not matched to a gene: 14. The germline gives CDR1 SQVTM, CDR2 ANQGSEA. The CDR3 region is CSAGPGQGEREQFF. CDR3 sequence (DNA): TGCAGCGCCGGCCCGGGACAGGGAGAACGAGAGCAGTTCTTC.

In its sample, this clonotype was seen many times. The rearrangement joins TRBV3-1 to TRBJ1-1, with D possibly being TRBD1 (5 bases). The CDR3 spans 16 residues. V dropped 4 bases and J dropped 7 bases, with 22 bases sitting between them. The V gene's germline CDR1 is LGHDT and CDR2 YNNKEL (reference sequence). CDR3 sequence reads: CASSPFLGQGGFEAFF. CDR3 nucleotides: TGTGCCAGCAGCCCCTTTTTGGGGCAGGGAGGTTTTGAAGCTTTCTTT.

In DNA form, the CDR3 reads TGCAGTGCTAGAGACCTCAGCACAGGGACAACCTACAATGAGCAGTTCTTC. Its protein product is CSARDLSTGTTYNEQFF. This rearrangement joins TRBV20-1 to TRBJ2-1; weak D call: TRBD1 (6 bases). Trimming cost V 0 bases and J 2 bases, with 17 bases left between them. The CDR3 length is 17 residues. The germline CDR1 and CDR2 sequences are DFQATT and SNEGSKA (reference sequence).

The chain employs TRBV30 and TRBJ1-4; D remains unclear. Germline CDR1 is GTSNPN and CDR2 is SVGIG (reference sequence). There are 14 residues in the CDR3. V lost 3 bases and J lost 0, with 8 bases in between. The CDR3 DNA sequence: TGTGCCTGGAGCGCATTTGCAACTAATGAAAAACTGTTTTTT. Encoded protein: CAWSAFATNEKLFF. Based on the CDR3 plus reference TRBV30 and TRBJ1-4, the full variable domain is SQTIHQWPATLVQPVGSPLSLECTVEGTSNPNLYWYRQAAGRGLQLLFYSVGIGQISSEVPQNLSASRPQDRQFILSSKKLLLSDSGFYLCAWSAFATNEKLFFGSGTQLSVL.

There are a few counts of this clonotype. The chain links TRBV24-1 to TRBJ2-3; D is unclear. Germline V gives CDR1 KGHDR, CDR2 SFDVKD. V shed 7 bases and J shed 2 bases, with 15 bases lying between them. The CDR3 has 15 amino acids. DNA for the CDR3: TGTGCCACCAGCCCTTCCGACCGGCCCACAGATACGCAGTATTTT. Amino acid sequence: CATSPSDRPTDTQYF.

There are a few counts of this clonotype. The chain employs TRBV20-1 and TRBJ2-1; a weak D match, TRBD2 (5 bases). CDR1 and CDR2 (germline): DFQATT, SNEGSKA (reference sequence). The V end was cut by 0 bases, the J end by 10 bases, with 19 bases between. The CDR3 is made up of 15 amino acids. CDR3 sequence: CSAREQLVGGREQFF. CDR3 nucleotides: TGCAGTGCTAGAGAGCAACTAGTGGGCGGGCGGGAGCAGTTCTTC.

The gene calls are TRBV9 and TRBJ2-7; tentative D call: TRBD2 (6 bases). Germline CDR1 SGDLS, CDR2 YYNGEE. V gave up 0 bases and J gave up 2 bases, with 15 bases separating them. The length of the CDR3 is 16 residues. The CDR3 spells CASSVGVGGAPYEQYF. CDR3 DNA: TGTGCCAGCAGCGTAGGCGTAGGAGGGGCCCCCTACGAGCAGTACTTC.